The next 9 T cell receptor beta chains were all read from a single sample in a study of siplizumab effects on memory and regulatory T cells. Method: immunoSEQ multiplex PCR; TCRdb's copy keeps in-frame clones and lacks some. The sample includes 85,000 to 130,000 clones, over 85% seen only once; the top ten take 0.55% to 0.7%. The material sequenced was Tregs sorted from blood. The receptors shown here come from a human donor in good health.

In nucleotides, the CDR3 is TGCGCCAGCAGCCAAAGAAGACAGGGCCCTAACTATGGCTACACCTTC. This encodes CASSQRRQGPNYGYTF. The V and J genes are TRBV5-1 and TRBJ1-2; 7 nucleotides line up with TRBD1. CDR1 and CDR2 (germline): SGHRS, YFSETQ. V lost 4 bases, J lost 0 bases, and 9 bases stayed unmatched. The CDR3 totals 16 residues.

The chain combines TRBV5-1 with TRBJ2-3, with TRBD2 identical over 12 bases. Germline lookup yields CDR1 SGHRS and CDR2 YFSETQ. J gave up 1 base and V 4 bases, and 7 bases lay outside the gene matches. There are 17 residues in the CDR3. The CDR3 nucleotides read TGCGCCAGCAGCCAAAGGACTAGCGGGACGGGCACAGATACGCAGTATTTT. Protein product: CASSQRTSGTGTDTQYF.

This chain connects TRBV2 to TRBJ2-2; D might be TRBD1 or TRBD2, each matching 7 bases. In germline, CDR1 is SNHLY, CDR2 FYNNEI. Trimming stripped 6 bases from V and 6 bases from J, with 14 bases between. The CDR3 consists of 14 residues. The CDR3 DNA is TGTGCCAGCAGGGGAGGGGGCCCTCCCGGGGAGCTGTTTTTT. Encoded protein: CASRGGGPPGELFF. The whole variable domain, remainder taken from reference TRBV2 and TRBJ2-2, is EPEVTQTPSHQVTQMGQEVILRCVPISNHLYFYWYRQILGQKVEFLVSFYNNEISEKSEIFDDQFSVERPDGSNFTLKIRSTKLEDSAMYFCASRGGGPPGELFFGEGSRLTVL.

The chain recombines TRBV19 with TRBJ2-1, with D unresolved. Germline V gene lookup returns CDR1 LNHDA and CDR2 SQIVND (reference sequence). V was pared by 4 bases and J by 9 bases, with 10 bases between. The CDR3 runs to 12 residues. CDR3 nucleotide sequence: TGTGCCAGTAGTAACCGCTGGGCTGAGCAGTTCTTC. It yields the protein CASSNRWAEQFF.

This chain connects TRBV5-6 to TRBJ2-7, with D perhaps matching TRBD1 (6 bases). The germline V gene encodes CDR1 SGHDT and CDR2 YYEEEE. V was shortened by 3 bases and J by 2 bases, with 12 bases between the two germline ends. This CDR3 comprises 14 residues. The CDR3 is CASSWPGTTYEQYF. The DNA for the CDR3 is TGTGCCAGCAGCTGGCCCGGGACAACCTACGAGCAGTACTTC.

This sequence joins TRBV5-6 and TRBJ1-4; no definite D call. The CDR3 sequence is 15 residues long. CDR1 and CDR2 (germline): SGHDT, YYEEEE. Trimming stripped 1 base from V and 0 bases from J, with 7 bases between. Here the CDR3 reads CASSLSAATNEKLFF. Here the CDR3 DNA reads TGTGCCAGCAGCTTGTCGGCTGCAACTAATGAAAAACTGTTTTTT. The full variable domain, rest sourced from reference TRBV5-6 and TRBJ1-4, is DAGVTQSPTHLIKTRGQQVTLRCSPKSGHDTVSWYQQALGQGPQFIFQYYEEEERQRGNFPDRFSGHQFPNYSSELNVNALLLGDSALYLCASSLSAATNEKLFFGSGTQLSVL.

A note on this clone: An end of the junction differs from the germline gene, which may be a read error. The rearrangement joins TRBV7-7 to TRBJ1-1; D is unresolved. The CDR3 runs 16 residues. The germline V gene has CDR1 SSHAT and CDR2 FNYEAQ (reference sequence). The CDR3 here is CASSLANIPGNTEAFF. The CDR3 bases are TGTGCTAGCAGCTTGGCGAATATACCGGGGAACACTGAAGCTTTCTTT. The full variable domain, in which reference TRBV7-7 and TRBJ1-1 provide the parts outside the CDR3, is GAGVSQSPRYKVTKRGQDVTLRCDPISSHATLYWYQQALGQGPEFLTYFNYEAQPDKSGLPSDRFSAERPEGSISTLTIQRTEQRDSAMYRCASSLANIPGNTEAFFGQGTRLTVV.

This CDR3 is CASSQETFNTQYF. The CDR3 coding sequence is TGTGCCAGCAGCCAAGAGACATTCAATACGCAGTATTTT. V usage is TRBV14 and J usage is TRBJ2-3; D not certain. V was pared by 0 bases and J by 7 bases, with 8 bases between. The CDR3 consists of 13 residues. Germline CDR1 and CDR2: SGHDN and FVKESK.

The chain is built from TRBV27 and TRBJ2-7; 9 bases are shared with TRBD1. The CDR3 length is 16 residues. V shed 0 bases and J 2 bases; nucleotides not matched to a gene: 5. From germline, CDR1 is MNHEY and CDR2 SMNVEV (reference sequence). CDR3 coding DNA: TGTGCCAGCAGTTTATCGTCCTGGGACAGGGCCTACGAGCAGTACTTC. It specifies CASSLSSWDRAYEQYF.